Listed below are T cell receptor beta chains from one sample, sequenced in a study of T cell responses to AZD1222 COVID-19 vaccine. The data were produced by immunoSEQ multiplex PCR, yet TCRdb's version contains in-frame clones alone and is incomplete. The sample records about 110,000 clones, approximately 88% being singletons. The sample in question was peripheral blood, obtained on day 0 of AZD1222 vaccination. The receptors shown here come from an adult in good health. Both conserved end residues are part of each CDR3. Fields, in order: J gene, clone size, D gene, V gene, CDR3 DNA, CDR3 protein. D genes are given only for firm matches. Part of the rows lack a size; the others show once, few, many or a class for expanded clones.

>TRBJ2-1|.|.|TRBV4-1
TGCGCCAGCAGCCAACGTGCCCTACCCTACAATGAGCAGTTCTTC
CASSQRALPYNEQFF
>TRBJ1-6|once|.|TRBV7-6
TGTGCCAGCAGCATAGAGACAGGCTTTAATTCACCCCTCCACTTT
CASSIETGFNSPLHF
>TRBJ1-5|once|.|TRBV12-5
TGTGCTAGTGGTTTAAGGGCTCAGCCCCAGCATTTT
CASGLRAQPQHF
>TRBJ2-5|few|.|TRBV4-3
TGCGCCAGCAGCCAAGATCTGCAAGTTTACGAGACCCAGTACTTC
CASSQDLQVYETQYF
>TRBJ2-7|.|.|TRBV27
TGTGCCAGCAGTTTATATCCCGGGCGCGAGCAGTACTTC
CASSLYPGREQYF
>TRBJ2-2|few|TRBD1|TRBV4-3
TGCGCCAGCAGCCATAGGACAGGGGACACCGGGGAGCTGTTTTTT
CASSHRTGDTGELFF
>TRBJ2-7|.|.|TRBV29-1
TGCAGCGTTTTTGGGAGCTCCTACGAGCAGTACTTC
CSVFGSSYEQYF
>TRBJ1-6|.|.|TRBV5-1
TGCGCCAGCACCCAATCGACAGAGAATTCACCCCTCCACTTT
CASTQSTENSPLHF
>TRBJ1-2|.|.|TRBV27
TGTGCCAGCAGTTCCACCCTAGGGTGGGGTGGCTACACCTTC
CASSSTLGWGGYTF
>TRBJ2-2|.|.|TRBV28
TGTGCCAGCAAAATACTGACCGACGGGAACACCGGGGAGCTGTTTTTT
CASKILTDGNTGELFF
>TRBJ1-1|.|.|TRBV21-1
TGTGCCAGCAGCAAAGTATTTGGGACAGGGGACACTGAAGCTTTCTTT
CASSKVFGTGDTEAFF
>TRBJ1-1|.|.|TRBV9
TGTGCCAGCAGCGTAGCGCTTAACCCCGAAGCTTTCTTT
CASSVALNPEAFF
>TRBJ2-3|once|TRBD2|TRBV9
TGTGCCAGCAGCGCCGCGGGAGATCGAACAGATACGCAGTATTTT
CASSAAGDRTDTQYF
>TRBJ2-1|.|.|TRBV11-2
TGTGCCAGCAGCTTAATGGGGTCCTACAATGAGCAGTTCTTC
CASSLMGSYNEQFF
>TRBJ2-1|.|TRBD2|TRBV6-5
TGTGCCAGCAGCGGGACTAGCGGGATCCCCAATGAGCAGTTCTTC
CASSGTSGIPNEQFF
>TRBJ2-7|.|TRBD2|TRBV7-2
TGTGCCAGCAGCCGGACTAGCGGGGCCTCCTACGAGCAGTACTTC
CASSRTSGASYEQYF
>TRBJ2-1|.|.|TRBV4-1
TGCGCCAGCAGCCAATCGACCTCAATCGACCTCAACCAAATATACAATGAGCAGTTCTTC
CASSQSTSIDLNQIYNEQFF